The 22 T cell receptor beta chains presented below share a single source sample, sequenced in a study of blood T cell repertoires in COVID-19. Clones were read by immunoSEQ multiplex PCR, and TCRdb kept only the in-frame ones, dropping some. The sample comprises about 88,000 clones, more than 85% of which are singletons, and over 1.5% rests with the top ten. The sample taken for sequencing was peripheral blood. These receptors all stem from a man aged 55 to 69 with acute or convalescent COVID-19.

The CDR3 here is CASSIQTGPNEKLFF. CDR3 DNA sequence: TGTGCCAGTAGTATACAGACAGGGCCTAATGAAAAACTGTTTTTT. This chain joins TRBV19 and TRBJ1-4; TRBD1 aligns across 7 bases. Trimming cost V 2 bases and J 3 bases; bases outside gene matches: 3. This CDR3 spans 15 amino acids. Germline V CDR1 and CDR2: LNHDA, SQIVND (reference sequence). The variable domain in full, with the rest retrieved from reference TRBV19 and TRBJ1-4, is DGGITQSPKYLFRKEGQNVTLSCEQNLNHDAMYWYRQDPGQGLRLIYYSQIVNDFQKGDIAEGYSVSREKKESFPLTVTSAQKNPTAFYLCASSIQTGPNEKLFFGSGTQLSVL.

This rearrangement joins TRBV19 to TRBJ2-5; a weak D match, TRBD2 (5 bases). This CDR3 has 15 amino acids. Trimming took 3 bases from V and 2 from J, leaving 13 bases between them. CDR1 and CDR2 (germline): LNHDA, SQIVND (reference sequence). The CDR3 DNA is TGTGCCAGTAGTATTTCTGGACGGGGTCAAGAGACCCAGTACTTC. It codes for CASSISGRGQETQYF.

This clone has just one count. The chain recombines TRBV11-1 with TRBJ1-1; no firm D call. CDR1 and CDR2 (germline): SGHAT, FQDESV (reference sequence). The CDR3 has 13 residues. Deletions cut 2 bases from V and 4 bases from J, with 8 bases between. In nucleotides, the CDR3 is TGTGCCAGCAGCTTAACAGACGGCACTGAAGCTTTCTTT. Encoded protein: CASSLTDGTEAFF.

The chain recombines TRBV3-1 (or the pseudogene TRBV3-2) with TRBJ2-5, with TRBD2 as a possible D gene (6 bases). The CDR3 extends over 17 amino acids. Germline V lookup: CDR1 LGHDT, CDR2 YNNKEL (reference sequence). The V and J ends lost 1 base and 4 bases respectively, with 19 bases between them. CDR3 residues: CASSQGEGRLALETQYF. CDR3 nucleotide sequence: TGTGCCAGCAGCCAAGGAGAGGGGAGGCTGGCCCTAGAGACCCAGTACTTC.

This clone was counted once. The chain is built from TRBV11-2 and TRBJ2-7, with 7 bases that match TRBD2. The CDR3 totals 14 residues. V gave up 7 bases and J gave up 1 base; unmatched junction bases: 7. Looked up from germline, CDR1 is SGHAT and CDR2 is FQNNGV. The chain's CDR3 is CASNIDGRSYEQYF. CDR3 in DNA: TGTGCCAGCAACATCGACGGGAGGTCCTACGAGCAGTACTTC. The full variable domain, its missing parts supplied by reference TRBV11-2 and TRBJ2-7, is EAGVAQSPRYKIIEKRQSVAFWCNPISGHATLYWYQQILGQGPKLLIQFQNNGVVDDSQLPKDRFSAERLKGVDSTLKIQPAKLEDSAVYLCASNIDGRSYEQYFGPGTRLTVT.

As DNA, the CDR3 is TGCGCCAGCAGCCAAGCCCGGACAGGGGGCTACGAGCAGTACTTC. Translating it yields CASSQARTGGYEQYF. The chain is built from TRBV4-3 and TRBJ2-7, with 10 nucleotides matching TRBD1. CDR3 length: 15 amino acids. The J segment lost 3 bases and the V segment lost 1 base, leaving 3 bases of the junction unmatched. Germline V gene data show CDR1 as LGHNA and CDR2 as YSLEER.

The J gene is TRBJ1-5, the V gene TRBV18; TRBD1 might be the D (5 bases). This CDR3 has 14 residues. Germline CDR1 is KGHSH and CDR2 is LQKENI. The V gene lost 2 bases and the J gene lost 4 bases, with 9 bases spanning the gap. CDR3 bases: TGTGCCAGCTCACCAGGGGGGGTTAATCAGCCCCAGCATTTT. This translates into CASSPGGVNQPQHF. Full variable domain (missing parts from reference TRBV18 and TRBJ1-5): NAGVMQNPRHLVRRRGQEARLRCSPMKGHSHVYWYRQLPEEGLKFMVYLQKENIIDESGMPKERFSAEFPKEGPSILRIQQVVRGDSAAYFCASSPGGVNQPQHFGDGTRLSIL.

The chain joins TRBV28 to TRBJ2-3; weak D call: TRBD1 (6 bases). Looked up from germline, CDR1 is MDHEN and CDR2 is SYDVKM. The CDR3 spans 15 residues. V was pared by 4 bases and J by 0 bases, with 11 bases between. The CDR3 protein is CASSSRDISTDTQYF. The CDR3 coding sequence is TGTGCCAGCAGTTCACGGGACATTAGCACAGATACGCAGTATTTT.

This chain uses TRBV29-1 with TRBJ2-7; the match to TRBD1 covers 7 bases. With 0 bases clipped from V and 7 bases from J, the junction kept 9 bases outside the gene matches. The CDR3 covers 14 residues. The germline V gene encodes CDR1 SQVTM and CDR2 ANQGSEA. The CDR3 coding sequence is TGCAGCGTTGAAGATCCCGATAGGGGGCAAGAGCAGTACTTC. This encodes CSVEDPDRGQEQYF.

The chain recombines TRBV6-2 or TRBV6-3 with TRBJ2-7; 8 bases match TRBD2. Germline-derived CDR1 and CDR2 are MNHEY and SVGEGT. The ends lost 0 bases at V and 0 bases at J; junction bases unmatched: 1. CDR3 length: 15 residues. The DNA for the CDR3 is TGTGCCAGCAGTTACTCTGGGACTAGCTCCTACGAGCAGTACTTC. Its translation is CASSYSGTSSYEQYF.

The chain couples TRBV5-1 to TRBJ2-7, with D tentatively TRBD2 (6 bases). The V and J ends lost 4 bases and 0 bases respectively, with 8 bases between them. CDR3 size: 13 residues. Looked up from germline, CDR1 is SGHRS and CDR2 is YFSETQ. CDR3 loop: CASSGTHSYEQYF. DNA of the CDR3: TGCGCCAGCAGCGGGACTCACTCCTACGAGCAGTACTTC.

The CDR3 nucleotides read TGCGCCAGCAGCCCTGGGACTAGCGGCTCCTACAATGAGCAGTTCTTC. Amino acids: CASSPGTSGSYNEQFF. The gene calls are TRBV4-3 and TRBJ2-1, with TRBD2 matching 11 bases. Per germline, CDR1 LGHNA and CDR2 YSLEER. CDR3 size: 16 residues. The V segment lost 4 bases and the J segment 0 bases; nucleotides outside the gene matches: 2.

This chain links TRBV29-1 with TRBJ1-2, with TRBD1 matching 7 bases. This CDR3 has 15 residues. V dropped 7 bases and J dropped 4; count of bases not matched to a gene: 15. Germline lookup yields CDR1 SQVTM and CDR2 ANQGSEA. The CDR3: CSATEGLGQSYGYTF. Here the CDR3 DNA reads TGCAGCGCTACGGAGGGCCTGGGACAGAGCTATGGCTACACCTTC.

The CDR3 bases are TGTGCCAGCAGCCTGGGCGCCGCCTCCTACGAGCAGTACTTC. It encodes CASSLGAASYEQYF. The V call is TRBV11-3, the J call TRBJ2-7; D unclear. With 5 bases removed from V and 0 bases from J, the gap between germline ends came to 11 bases. Germline V gives CDR1 SGHNT, CDR2 YENEEA. CDR3 length: 14 amino acids.

V and J are TRBV7-6 and TRBJ2-3; possible D gene TRBD1, 5 bases. V lost 5 bases and J 5 bases, leaving 14 bases between the germline ends. This CDR3 is built from 14 residues. Germline CDR1 is SGHVS and CDR2 is FNYEAQ. The CDR3 DNA sequence: TGTGCCAGCAGCCCGTATCTGGGGCGAGATACGCAGTATTTT. The encoded protein is CASSPYLGRDTQYF.

The chain employs TRBV6-2 or TRBV6-3 and TRBJ1-2; TRBD1 matches 7 bases. CDR3 length equals 13 residues. The V gene end was trimmed by 5 bases and the J gene end by 8 bases; junction bases not matched to a gene: 8. CDR1 and CDR2 (germline): MNHEY, SVGEGT. Here the CDR3 DNA reads TGTGCCAGCAGTCACGACAGGGAGGAAGGCTACACCTTC. Protein: CASSHDREEGYTF.

The chain links TRBV5-1 to TRBJ2-5, with 8 bases identical to TRBD2. The J segment lost 0 bases and the V segment lost 8 bases, leaving 15 bases of the junction unmatched. Germline assignment: CDR1 SGHRS and CDR2 YFSETQ. The CDR3 covers 17 residues. Here the CDR3 reads CASQHGGDPFDQETQYF. The CDR3, as DNA: TGCGCCAGTCAACACGGGGGGGACCCGTTCGACCAAGAGACCCAGTACTTC.

This chain links TRBV5-6 with TRBJ1-4, with 7 bases fitting TRBD1. This CDR3 has 13 amino acids. J was trimmed by 8 bases and V by 1 base; bases with no gene match: 2. Germline V CDR1 and CDR2: SGHDT, YYEEEE. CDR3 bases: TGTGCCAGCAGCTTGACAGGGGTGGAAAAACTGTTTTTT. Amino acid sequence: CASSLTGVEKLFF.

V is TRBV28 and J is TRBJ2-3; 7 bases line up with TRBD1. With 7 bases clipped from V and 5 bases from J, the junction kept 9 bases outside the gene matches. The CDR3 totals 14 residues. In germline, CDR1 is MDHEN, CDR2 SYDVKM. CDR3 residues: CASNDRAQGDTQYF. In DNA, the CDR3 is TGTGCCAGCAATGACAGGGCCCAGGGAGATACGCAGTATTTT.

The V call is TRBV7-2, the J call TRBJ2-7, with 7 bases aligning to TRBD2. The CDR3 sequence is 15 residues long. V gave up 1 base and J gave up 6 bases; unmatched junction bases: 9. Germline V gives CDR1 SGHTA, CDR2 FQGNSA. CDR3 region: CASSLGREVLGEQYF. As DNA, the CDR3 is TGTGCCAGCAGCTTAGGACGGGAGGTCCTGGGCGAGCAGTACTTC.

This chain uses TRBV19 with TRBJ1-2, with 7 bases matching TRBD1. Germline trimming cut 0 bases from V and 2 bases from J; bases unmatched to any gene: 3. This CDR3 has 15 amino acids. CDR1 and CDR2 from the germline V gene are LNHDA and SQIVND (reference sequence). This CDR3 is CASSIDGRGNYGYTF. Written as DNA, the CDR3 is TGTGCCAGTAGTATAGACGGCAGGGGGAACTATGGCTACACCTTC.

The chain has TRBV3-1 (or the pseudogene TRBV3-2) and TRBJ1-3; possible D gene TRBD1, 5 bases. V was clipped by 7 bases and J by 0 bases, with 16 bases between them. The CDR3 is 16 amino acids. Germline loops: CDR1 LGHDT, CDR2 YNNKEL (reference sequence). CDR3 protein: CASTPGGSSSGNTIYF. The CDR3 region has the DNA TGTGCCAGCACCCCGGGGGGGTCGTCCTCTGGAAACACCATATATTTT.